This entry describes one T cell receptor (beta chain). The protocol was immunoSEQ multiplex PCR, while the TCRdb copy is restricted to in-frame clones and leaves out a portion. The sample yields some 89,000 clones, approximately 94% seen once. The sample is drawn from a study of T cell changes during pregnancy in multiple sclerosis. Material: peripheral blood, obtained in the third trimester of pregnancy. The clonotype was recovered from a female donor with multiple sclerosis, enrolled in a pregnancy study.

The CDR3 sequence: CASVDTWGKLFF. CDR3 sequence (DNA): TGTGCCAGCGTAGACACATGGGGCAAACTGTTTTTT. The V gene is TRBV6-1, the J gene TRBJ1-4, with a possible D match to TRBD1 (5 bases). The CDR3 covers 12 residues. V was trimmed by 8 bases and J by 11 bases, leaving 15 bases between them. The germline V gene has CDR1 MNHNS and CDR2 SASEGT.